These T cell receptor beta chains were read from a single sample in a study of blood T cell repertoires in COVID-19. Sequencing was performed with immunoSEQ multiplex PCR; in TCRdb, only in-frame clones are kept and a portion is missing. This table holds 100,000 to 150,000 clones, around 70% found once. Sequenced material: peripheral blood. The receptors originated from a man older than 75 with COVID-19, enrolled during active disease. Each CDR3 is given with its conserved first and last residue. A D gene is named only where the DNA matches it firmly. A clone size is listed for some rows: how often the clone was seen (once, few, many), or a class if it is expanded.

d_gene	v_gene	abundance	j_gene	CDR3aa	CDR3nt
-	TRBV25-1	-	TRBJ2-2	CASSNSGAAGELFF	TGTGCCAGCAGTAATTCAGGGGCGGCCGGGGAGCTGTTTTTT
TRBD2	TRBV7-8	once	TRBJ2-1	CASSSPGAGEGNEQFF	TGTGCCAGCAGCTCCCCGGGAGCGGGAGAGGGCAATGAGCAGTTCTTC
-	TRBV4-3	-	TRBJ2-1	CASSQTDSYNEQFF	TGCGCCAGCAGCCAAACGGACAGTTACAATGAGCAGTTCTTC
-	TRBV5-8	few	TRBJ2-2	CASSWALTGELFF	TGTGCCAGCAGCTGGGCCCTCACCGGGGAGCTGTTTTTT
TRBD2	TRBV5-1	-	TRBJ2-7	CASSSGLAGRREQYF	TGCGCCAGCAGCTCGGGACTAGCGGGACGGAGGGAGCAGTACTTC
-	TRBV29-1	few	TRBJ1-2	CSVPNGGRDYGYTF	TGCAGCGTCCCCAATGGGGGGAGGGACTATGGCTACACCTTC
-	TRBV6-5	-	TRBJ2-7	CASSYSAGAAYEQYF	TGTGCCAGCAGTTACTCTGCGGGGGCCGCCTACGAGCAGTACTTC
-	TRBV7-9	once	TRBJ2-1	CASSSLSYNEQFF	TGTGCCAGCAGCTCTCTATCCTACAATGAGCAGTTCTTC
TRBD2	TRBV3-1/TRBV3-2	-	TRBJ2-1	CASSQLGTSGSNEQFF	TGTGCCAGCAGCCAGTTGGGGACTAGCGGGAGCAATGAGCAGTTCTTC
-	TRBV4-1	-	TRBJ2-4	CAARDIAKNIQYF	TGCGCCGCGAGGGACATAGCCAAAAACATTCAGTACTTC
TRBD1	TRBV6-5	-	TRBJ1-1	CASSYWRGQGSFF	TGTGCCAGCAGTTACTGGAGGGGACAGGGATCTTTCTTT
-	TRBV2	-	TRBJ2-1	CASSESYYNEQFF	TGTGCCAGCAGTGAAAGCTATTACAATGAGCAGTTCTTC
-	TRBV28	-	TRBJ2-7	CASSLSWQGYEQYF	TGTGCCAGCAGTTTATCCTGGCAGGGCTACGAGCAGTACTTC
-	TRBV5-1	once	TRBJ2-5	CASTPGGGTIQETQYF	TGCGCCAGCACCCCGGGAGGCGGGACAATCCAAGAGACCCAGTACTTC
-	TRBV28	few	TRBJ1-6	CASSANRGQFNSPLHF	TGTGCCAGCAGTGCGAATCGGGGTCAGTTTAATTCACCCCTCCACTTT
TRBD2	TRBV9	-	TRBJ2-7	CASGSGTRYEQYF	TGTGCCAGCGGGAGCGGGACTCGCTACGAGCAGTACTTC
-	TRBV9	-	TRBJ1-2	CASGFAGYGYTF	TGTGCCAGCGGTTTTGCGGGGTATGGCTACACCTTC
-	TRBV28	many	TRBJ2-7	CATVGSAGVTYEQYF	TGTGCCACCGTTGGGTCAGCAGGGGTTACCTACGAGCAGTACTTC
-	TRBV7-8	-	TRBJ2-1	CASSLASGTNYNEQFF	TGTGCCAGCAGCTTAGCTAGCGGAACCAACTACAATGAGCAGTTCTTC
-	TRBV18	-	TRBJ2-6	CASSPGSLVSVLTF	TGTGCCAGCTCACCGGGCAGCTTGGTAAGCGTCCTGACTTTC
-	TRBV28	-	TRBJ2-7	CASSSLTGYEQYF	TGTGCCAGCAGTTCATTGACGGGCTACGAGCAGTACTTC
-	TRBV10-2	-	TRBJ2-2	CASSELLKSSFTGELFF	TGCGCCAGCAGTGAACTGCTTAAAAGCTCGTTCACCGGGGAGCTGTTTTTT
-	TRBV6-5	-	TRBJ1-1	CASRAGGRGEAFF	TGTGCCAGCAGGGCTGGGGGGAGGGGTGAAGCTTTCTTT
-	TRBV6-1	-	TRBJ2-1	CASSGTGTYSYNEQFF	TGTGCCAGCAGTGGAACCGGGACTTACTCCTACAATGAGCAGTTCTTC
-	TRBV7-9	-	TRBJ1-2	CASSLGGGRDYGYTF	TGTGCCAGCAGCTTAGGCGGGGGTCGAGACTATGGCTACACCTTC
TRBD2	TRBV6-5	-	TRBJ2-1	CASSSLSGRNEQFF	TGTGCCAGCAGTTCCCTTAGCGGGAGGAATGAGCAGTTCTTC
-	TRBV6-5	-	TRBJ2-7	CATRPAENHEQYF	TGTGCCACCCGTCCAGCGGAGAACCACGAGCAGTACTTC
TRBD2	TRBV5-1	-	TRBJ2-1	CASSLDAGVNEQFF	TGCGCCAGCAGCTTGGACGCGGGAGTTAATGAGCAGTTCTTC
-	TRBV11-2	-	TRBJ2-7	CASSFVVPWDNSYEQYF	TGTGCCAGCAGCTTCGTCGTGCCTTGGGACAACTCCTACGAGCAGTACTTC
-	TRBV18	-	TRBJ1-6	CASSPLGWGESNSPLHF	TGTGCCAGCTCACCGCTTGGCTGGGGAGAGAGTAATTCACCCCTCCACTTT
TRBD2	TRBV19	-	TRBJ2-7	CASSINPGLASEQYF	TGTGCCAGTAGTATTAATCCGGGACTAGCATCCGAGCAGTACTTC
TRBD2	TRBV11-2	-	TRBJ2-2	CASSHGRADAGELFF	TGTGCCAGCAGCCACGGGAGGGCGGACGCCGGGGAGCTGTTTTTT
TRBD1	TRBV6-5	-	TRBJ1-5	CASRGTGGQPQHF	TGTGCCAGCAGGGGGACAGGGGGTCAGCCCCAGCATTTT
-	TRBV7-6	-	TRBJ1-5	CASSLATGQNQPQHF	TGTGCCAGCAGCTTAGCAACGGGACAAAATCAGCCCCAGCATTTT
-	TRBV10-2	-	TRBJ2-1	CASSPDSLYEQFF	TGCGCCAGCAGCCCTGACTCGCTCTATGAGCAGTTCTTC
-	TRBV7-2	-	TRBJ2-1	CASSLDSGGNEQFF	TGTGCCAGCAGCTTAGATAGCGGTGGCAATGAGCAGTTCTTC
-	TRBV28	-	TRBJ2-6	CASSPGVSGANVLTF	TGTGCCAGCAGTCCAGGGGTTTCCGGGGCCAACGTCCTGACTTTC
TRBD1	TRBV10-3	-	TRBJ1-5	CATHKGANQPQHF	TGTGCCACCCATAAGGGGGCCAATCAGCCCCAGCATTTT
-	TRBV5-8	-	TRBJ1-2	CASSFPQGGDYGYTF	TGTGCCAGCAGCTTCCCTCAAGGAGGGGACTATGGCTACACCTTC
-	TRBV19	-	TRBJ2-1	CASSSGSSYNEQFF	TGTGCCAGTAGCAGCGGTAGCTCCTACAATGAGCAGTTCTTC
-	TRBV28	-	TRBJ2-7	CASSLFVAGNYEQYF	TGTGCCAGCAGTTTATTTGTCGCGGGAAACTACGAGCAGTACTTC